The entry below describes one T cell receptor (beta chain). The antigen is not known. RNA extraction gave at least 5 micrograms of total RNA per sample. The CDR3 is 17 amino acids. The V gene lost 0 bases and the J gene lost 4 bases, with 18 bases spanning the gap. Germline CDR1 and CDR2: LNHNV and YYDKDF (reference sequence). The sample is drawn from a study of blood T cells in healthy people across ages. General study findings and limits: Naive and antigen-experienced cells were not separated, limiting conclusive comparison.

Primers used in a second PCR of about 6 to 11 cycles were a sample-barcoded 5' primer and a J-beta primer mix. TCRdb used MiXCR to reprocess the 5' RACE reads, holding one entry per CDR3 protein. Counted here are more than 1.4 million distinct CDR3 sequences, around two fifths occurring once; the ten biggest clones make up under 8%. The V and J genes are TRBV15 and TRBJ1-2; D may be TRBD1 (6 bases). The TCR comes from a woman aged 18-29 years in good health. The sample was blood. The CDR3 nucleotides are TGTGCCACCAGCAGAGAGGGCGGAACAGGGAGGCTCTATGGCTACACCTTC. Translated, it gives CATSREGGTGRLYGYTF.